This T cell receptor beta chain was captured by sequencing in a study of cytomegalovirus exposure and HLA in healthy donors. Whole-study results and caveats: The study listed around 150 cytomegalovirus-associated TCR beta chains. Researchers had no immune exposure information except CMV serostatus available.

CDR1 is ENHRY, CDR2 SYGVKD, per germline. This CDR3 region has 14 residues. V lost 2 bases and J 3 bases, leaving 10 bases between the germline ends. On this clone itself: Its specificity is unknown.

PCR primers comprised 60 Vbeta and 13 Jbeta primers. The method was immunoSEQ multiplex PCR; TCRdb's version includes in-frame clones alone and lacks a portion of them. The sample contains under 200,000 clones, about 76% of which appear only once. The sample taken for sequencing was PBMCs. V is TRBV10-3 and J is TRBJ1-1; tentative D call: TRBD1 (5 bases). The TCR sequence derives from a woman aged 40 to 50 in good health and CMV-seropositive. CDR3 DNA: TGTGCCATCAGTGAGGTCTCAGGGTACACTGAAGCTTTCTTT. Translated, it gives CAISEVSGYTEAFF.